These 5 T cell receptor beta chains came from one sample sequenced in a study of control samples from healthy donors and cancer patients. Only in-frame clones appear in the TCRdb table, and some are missing; sequencing was by immunoSEQ multiplex PCR. The sample lists 150,000 to 160,000 clones, nearly 95% seen once, with 2.4% in the top ten. Sequenced input: blood. The receptors here all came from a man aged 45-60 years in good health.

With respect to this clone: The sample has other DNA sequences that encode this CDR3 too. V usage is TRBV6-5 and J usage is TRBJ2-7; D is possibly TRBD2 (5 bases). Trimming cost V 0 bases and J 0 bases, with 6 bases left between them. This CDR3 has 14 amino acids. Germline V gene sequence: CDR1 MNHEY, CDR2 SVGAGI. The CDR3 reads CASSYSRDSYEQYF. The CDR3 nucleotides read TGTGCCAGCAGTTACTCGAGGGACTCCTACGAGCAGTACTTC.

The chain combines TRBV3-1 (or the pseudogene TRBV3-2) with TRBJ2-4, with 12 bases fitting TRBD2. The CDR3 runs 16 residues. Germline V gene sequence: CDR1 LGHDT, CDR2 YNNKEL (reference sequence). V shed 4 bases and J 8 bases; nucleotides not matched to a gene: 9. The CDR3 sequence: CASSPTSGSWGDIQYF. CDR3 DNA: TGTGCCAGCAGCCCGACTAGCGGGAGTTGGGGAGACATTCAGTACTTC.

The chain uses TRBV19 and TRBJ1-2; 10 bases agree with TRBD1. The germline gives CDR1 LNHDA, CDR2 SQIVND (reference sequence). The CDR3 runs 14 residues. The V and J ends lost 6 bases and 4 bases, in that order; junction bases with no gene match: 5. This chain's CDR3 is CASRTGGLSYGYTF. CDR3 in DNA: TGTGCCAGTAGGACAGGGGGCCTTTCCTATGGCTACACCTTC. Combining the CDR3 with reference TRBV19 and TRBJ1-2 gives the whole variable domain DGGITQSPKYLFRKEGQNVTLSCEQNLNHDAMYWYRQDPGQGLRLIYYSQIVNDFQKGDIAEGYSVSREKKESFPLTVTSAQKNPTAFYLCASRTGGLSYGYTFGSGTRLTVV.

The V and J genes are TRBV19 and TRBJ2-1; 14 bases fit TRBD2. Losses at the gene ends were 6 bases for V and 0 bases for J; bases not matched to a gene: 10. CDR1 is LNHDA, CDR2 SQIVND, per germline (reference sequence). CDR3 length equals 19 residues. The CDR3 bases are TGTGCCAGTAGACCTTTGACTAGCGGGAGGGCCAGCTCCTACAATGAGCAGTTCTTC. The encoded protein is CASRPLTSGRASSYNEQFF.

The genes are TRBV4-2 and TRBJ1-1; D remains ambiguous. The CDR3 contains 14 residues. V lost 1 base, J lost 5 bases, and 11 bases lay in between. Germline V CDR1 and CDR2: LGHNA, YNFKEQ. The CDR3 coding sequence is TGTGCCAGCAGCCAAGCCGGCTTAGGGACTGAAGCTTTCTTT. As protein: CASSQAGLGTEAFF.